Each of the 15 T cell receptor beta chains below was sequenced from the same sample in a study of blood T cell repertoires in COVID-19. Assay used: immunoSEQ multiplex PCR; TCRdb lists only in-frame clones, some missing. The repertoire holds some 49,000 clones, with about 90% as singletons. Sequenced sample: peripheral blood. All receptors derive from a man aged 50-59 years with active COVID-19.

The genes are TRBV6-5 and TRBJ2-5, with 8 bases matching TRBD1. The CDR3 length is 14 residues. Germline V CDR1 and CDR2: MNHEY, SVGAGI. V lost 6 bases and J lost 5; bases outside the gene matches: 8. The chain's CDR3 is CASSDTGGSETQYF. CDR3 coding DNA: TGTGCCAGCAGCGACACAGGGGGTTCGGAGACCCAGTACTTC.

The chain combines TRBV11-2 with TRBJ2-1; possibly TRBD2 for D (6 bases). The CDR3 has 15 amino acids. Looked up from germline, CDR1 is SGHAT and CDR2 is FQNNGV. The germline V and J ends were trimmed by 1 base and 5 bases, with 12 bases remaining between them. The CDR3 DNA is TGTGCCAGCAGCTTAGCGGCGGGAACGAACAATGAGCAGTTCTTC. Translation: CASSLAAGTNNEQFF. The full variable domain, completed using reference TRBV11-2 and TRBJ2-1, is EAGVAQSPRYKIIEKRQSVAFWCNPISGHATLYWYQQILGQGPKLLIQFQNNGVVDDSQLPKDRFSAERLKGVDSTLKIQPAKLEDSAVYLCASSLAAGTNNEQFFGPGTRLTVL.

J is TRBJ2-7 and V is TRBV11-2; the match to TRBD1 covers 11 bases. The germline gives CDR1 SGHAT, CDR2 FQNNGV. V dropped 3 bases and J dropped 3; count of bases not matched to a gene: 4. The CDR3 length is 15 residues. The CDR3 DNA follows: TGTGCCAGCAGCTTCGGACAGGGGGCTATCTACGAGCAGTACTTC. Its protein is CASSFGQGAIYEQYF.

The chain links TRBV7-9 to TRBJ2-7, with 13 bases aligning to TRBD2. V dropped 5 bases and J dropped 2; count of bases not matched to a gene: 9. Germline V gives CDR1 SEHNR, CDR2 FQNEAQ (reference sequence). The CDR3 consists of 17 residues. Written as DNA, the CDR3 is TGTGCCAGCAGCGCGTTCCAACTAGCGGGAGGGCCCTACGAGCAGTACTTC. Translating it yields CASSAFQLAGGPYEQYF.

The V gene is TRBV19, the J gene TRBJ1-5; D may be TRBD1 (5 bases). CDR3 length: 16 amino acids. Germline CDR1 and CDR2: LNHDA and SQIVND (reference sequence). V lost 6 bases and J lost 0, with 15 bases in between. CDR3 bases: TGTGCCAGTAGACAGAACAGGAGATTTAGCAATCAGCCCCAGCATTTT. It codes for CASRQNRRFSNQPQHF.

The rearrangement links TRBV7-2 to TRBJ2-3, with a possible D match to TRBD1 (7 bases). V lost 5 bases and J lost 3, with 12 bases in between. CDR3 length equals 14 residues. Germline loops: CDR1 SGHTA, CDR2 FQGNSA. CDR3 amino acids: CASSTTGRTDTQYF. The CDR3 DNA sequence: TGTGCCAGCAGCACGACAGGGAGGACAGATACGCAGTATTTT.

CDR3 in DNA: TGTGCCAGCAGCGGGAGACTTTTCCAAGAGACCCAGTACTTC. This sequence encodes CASSGRLFQETQYF. V and J are TRBV9 and TRBJ2-5; no clear D. The CDR3 is made up of 14 amino acids. Germline lookup yields CDR1 SGDLS and CDR2 YYNGEE. V lost 3 bases and J 1 base, leaving 10 bases between the germline ends.

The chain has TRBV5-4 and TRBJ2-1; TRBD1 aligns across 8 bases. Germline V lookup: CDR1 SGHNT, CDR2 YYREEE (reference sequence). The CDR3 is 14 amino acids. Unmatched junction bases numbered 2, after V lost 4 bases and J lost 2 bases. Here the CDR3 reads CASSPDRAYNEQFF. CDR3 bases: TGTGCCAGCAGCCCGGACAGGGCCTACAATGAGCAGTTCTTC.

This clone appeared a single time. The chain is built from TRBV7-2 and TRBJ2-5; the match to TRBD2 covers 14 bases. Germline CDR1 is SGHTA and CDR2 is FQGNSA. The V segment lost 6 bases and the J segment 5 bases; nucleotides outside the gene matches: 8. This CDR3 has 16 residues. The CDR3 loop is CASRPTSGRGGETQYF. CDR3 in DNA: TGTGCCAGCAGACCGACTAGCGGGAGGGGTGGGGAGACCCAGTACTTC.

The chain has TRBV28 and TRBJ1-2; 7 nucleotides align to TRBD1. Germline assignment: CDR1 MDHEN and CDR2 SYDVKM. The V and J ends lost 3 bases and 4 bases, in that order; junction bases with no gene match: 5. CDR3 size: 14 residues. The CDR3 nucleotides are TGTGCCAGCAGTTTCCAAGGACAGGCCTATGGCTACACCTTC. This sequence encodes CASSFQGQAYGYTF.

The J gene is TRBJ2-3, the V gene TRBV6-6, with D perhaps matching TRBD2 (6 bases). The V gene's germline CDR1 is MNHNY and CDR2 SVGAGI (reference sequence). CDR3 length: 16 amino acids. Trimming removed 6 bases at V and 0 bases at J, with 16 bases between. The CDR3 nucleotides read TGTGCCAGCAGACGACGGGTCGGGGGTAGCACAGATACGCAGTATTTT. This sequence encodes CASRRRVGGSTDTQYF.

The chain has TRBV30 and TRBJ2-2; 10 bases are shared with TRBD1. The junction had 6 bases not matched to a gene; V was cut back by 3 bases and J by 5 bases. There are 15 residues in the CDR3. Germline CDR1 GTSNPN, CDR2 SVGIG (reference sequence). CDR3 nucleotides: TGTGCCTGGAGCGGGACAGGGGTGAGGACCGGGGAGCTGTTTTTT. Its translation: CAWSGTGVRTGELFF.

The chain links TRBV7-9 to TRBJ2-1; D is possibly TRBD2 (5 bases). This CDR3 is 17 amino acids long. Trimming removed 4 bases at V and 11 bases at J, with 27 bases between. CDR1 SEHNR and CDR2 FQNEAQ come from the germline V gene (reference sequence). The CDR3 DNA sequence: TGTGCCAGCAGCTCCGATCAATGGGAGACTCGTGCGGCCCAGCAGTTCTTC. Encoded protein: CASSSDQWETRAAQQFF.

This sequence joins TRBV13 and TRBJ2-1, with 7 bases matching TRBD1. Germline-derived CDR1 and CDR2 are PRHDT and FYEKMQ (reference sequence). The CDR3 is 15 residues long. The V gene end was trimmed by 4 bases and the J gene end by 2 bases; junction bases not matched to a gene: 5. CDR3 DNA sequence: TGTGCCAGCAGCTCAAGGGGGCTCCCCTACAATGAGCAGTTCTTC. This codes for CASSSRGLPYNEQFF.

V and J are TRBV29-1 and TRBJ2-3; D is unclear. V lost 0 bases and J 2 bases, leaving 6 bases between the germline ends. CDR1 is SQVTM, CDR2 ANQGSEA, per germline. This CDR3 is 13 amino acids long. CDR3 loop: CSVEDRVTDTQYF. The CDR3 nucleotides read TGCAGCGTTGAAGATCGGGTCACAGATACGCAGTATTTT.